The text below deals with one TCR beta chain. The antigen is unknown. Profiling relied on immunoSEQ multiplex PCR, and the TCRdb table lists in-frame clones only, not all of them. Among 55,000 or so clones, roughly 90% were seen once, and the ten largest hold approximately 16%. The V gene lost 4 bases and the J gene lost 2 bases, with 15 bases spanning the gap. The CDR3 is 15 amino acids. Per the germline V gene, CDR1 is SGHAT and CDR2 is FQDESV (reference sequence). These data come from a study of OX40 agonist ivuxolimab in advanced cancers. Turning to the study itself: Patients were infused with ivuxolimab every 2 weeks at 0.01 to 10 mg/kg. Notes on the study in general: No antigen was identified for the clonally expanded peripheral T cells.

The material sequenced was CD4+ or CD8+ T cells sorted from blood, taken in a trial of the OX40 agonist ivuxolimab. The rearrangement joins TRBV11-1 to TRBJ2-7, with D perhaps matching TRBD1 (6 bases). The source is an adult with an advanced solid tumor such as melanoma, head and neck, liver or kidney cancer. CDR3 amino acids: CASSSDSTGTYEQYF. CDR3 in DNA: TGTGCCAGCAGCTCGGATTCGACAGGTACCTACGAGCAGTACTTC.